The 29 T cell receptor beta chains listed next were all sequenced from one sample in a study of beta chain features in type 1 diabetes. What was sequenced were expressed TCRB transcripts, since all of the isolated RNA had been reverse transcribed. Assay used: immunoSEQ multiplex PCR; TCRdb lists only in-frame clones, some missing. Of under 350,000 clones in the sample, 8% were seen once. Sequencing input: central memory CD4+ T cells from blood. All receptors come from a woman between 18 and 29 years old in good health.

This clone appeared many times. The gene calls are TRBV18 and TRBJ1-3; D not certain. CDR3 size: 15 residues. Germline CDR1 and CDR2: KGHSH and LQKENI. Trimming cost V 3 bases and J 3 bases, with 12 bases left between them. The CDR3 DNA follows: TGTGCCAGCTCACCGTCGGGTACTCTTGGAAACACCATATATTTT. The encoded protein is CASSPSGTLGNTIYF.

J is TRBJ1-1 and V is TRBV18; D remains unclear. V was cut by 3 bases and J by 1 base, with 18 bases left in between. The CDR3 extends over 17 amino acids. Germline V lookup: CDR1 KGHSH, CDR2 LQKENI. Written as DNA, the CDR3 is TGTGCCAGCTCACCTCCCGTCCGGGCAGAGAAGAACACTGAAGCTTTCTTT. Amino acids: CASSPPVRAEKNTEAFF. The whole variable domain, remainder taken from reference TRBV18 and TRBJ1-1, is NAGVMQNPRHLVRRRGQEARLRCSPMKGHSHVYWYRQLPEEGLKFMVYLQKENIIDESGMPKERFSAEFPKEGPSILRIQQVVRGDSAAYFCASSPPVRAEKNTEAFFGQGTRLTVV.

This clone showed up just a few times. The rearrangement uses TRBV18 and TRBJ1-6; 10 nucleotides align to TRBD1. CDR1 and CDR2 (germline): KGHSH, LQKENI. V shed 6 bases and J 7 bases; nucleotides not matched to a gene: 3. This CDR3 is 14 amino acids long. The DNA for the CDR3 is TGTGCCAGCTCGGGACAGGGGCACAATTCACCCCTCCACTTT. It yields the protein CASSGQGHNSPLHF.

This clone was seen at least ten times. The DNA for the CDR3 is TGTGCCAGCAGCTTGGAGGATAGTGAGCAGTTCTTC. Protein sequence: CASSLEDSEQFF. V gene TRBV5-6 combines with J gene TRBJ2-1; D is unclear. V lost 0 bases and J lost 9, with 7 bases in between. Per the germline V gene, CDR1 is SGHDT and CDR2 is YYEEEE. The CDR3 extends over 12 amino acids.

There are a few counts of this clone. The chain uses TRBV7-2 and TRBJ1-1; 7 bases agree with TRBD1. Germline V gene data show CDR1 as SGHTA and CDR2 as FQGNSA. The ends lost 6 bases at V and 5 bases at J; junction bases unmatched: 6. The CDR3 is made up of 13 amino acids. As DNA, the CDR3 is TGTGCCAGCAGTTACAGGGGAGGAACTGAAGCTTTCTTT. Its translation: CASSYRGGTEAFF.

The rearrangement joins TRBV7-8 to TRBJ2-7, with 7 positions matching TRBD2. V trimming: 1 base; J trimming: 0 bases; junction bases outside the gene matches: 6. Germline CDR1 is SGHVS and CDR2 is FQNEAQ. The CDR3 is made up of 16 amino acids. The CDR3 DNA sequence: TGTGCCAGCAGCTTAGAGAGCGGGATCACCTCCTACGAGCAGTACTTC. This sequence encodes CASSLESGITSYEQYF. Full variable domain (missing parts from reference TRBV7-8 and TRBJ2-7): GAGVSQSPRYKVAKRGQDVALRCDPISGHVSLFWYQQALGQGPEFLTYFQNEAQLDKSGLPSDRFFAERPEGSVSTLKIQRTQQEDSAVYLCASSLESGITSYEQYFGPGTRLTVT.

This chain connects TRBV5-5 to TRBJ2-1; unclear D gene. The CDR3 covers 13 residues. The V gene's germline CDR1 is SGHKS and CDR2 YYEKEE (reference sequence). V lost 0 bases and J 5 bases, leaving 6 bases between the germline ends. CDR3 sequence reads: CASSLGADNEQFF. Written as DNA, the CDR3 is TGTGCCAGCAGCTTGGGGGCAGACAATGAGCAGTTCTTC.

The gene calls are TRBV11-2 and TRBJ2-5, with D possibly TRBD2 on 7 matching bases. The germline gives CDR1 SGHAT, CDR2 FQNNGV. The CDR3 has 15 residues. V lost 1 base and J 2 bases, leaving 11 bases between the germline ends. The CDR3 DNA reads TGTGCCAGCAGCTTAGGAGGGGGGGAACAAGAGACCCAGTACTTC. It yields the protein CASSLGGGEQETQYF.

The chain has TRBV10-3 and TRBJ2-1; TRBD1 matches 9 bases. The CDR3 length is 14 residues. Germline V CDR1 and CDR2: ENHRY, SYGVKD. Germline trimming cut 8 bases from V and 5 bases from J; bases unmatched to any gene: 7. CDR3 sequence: CAIAGQGSNNEQFF. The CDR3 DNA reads TGTGCCATCGCAGGACAGGGGTCCAACAATGAGCAGTTCTTC.

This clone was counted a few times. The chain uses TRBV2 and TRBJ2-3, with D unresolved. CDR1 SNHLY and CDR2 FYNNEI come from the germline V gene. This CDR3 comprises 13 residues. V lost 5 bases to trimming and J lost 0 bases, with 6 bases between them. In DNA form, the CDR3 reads TGTGCCAGCAGTCTGGACAGCACAGATACGCAGTATTTT. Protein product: CASSLDSTDTQYF.

The CDR3 DNA reads as TGTGCCAGTAGTACGCGCGACAGGGGCATAAAGCTGTTTTTT. Protein: CASSTRDRGIKLFF. J is TRBJ2-2 and V is TRBV19; 8 nucleotides match TRBD1. Trimming cost V 4 bases and J 12 bases; bases outside gene matches: 10. Germline CDR1 is LNHDA and CDR2 is SQIVND (reference sequence). The CDR3 contains 14 residues. The full variable domain, completed using reference TRBV19 and TRBJ2-2, is DGGITQSPKYLFRKEGQNVTLSCEQNLNHDAMYWYRQDPGQGLRLIYYSQIVNDFQKGDIAEGYSVSREKKESFPLTVTSAQKNPTAFYLCASSTRDRGIKLFFGEGSRLTVL.

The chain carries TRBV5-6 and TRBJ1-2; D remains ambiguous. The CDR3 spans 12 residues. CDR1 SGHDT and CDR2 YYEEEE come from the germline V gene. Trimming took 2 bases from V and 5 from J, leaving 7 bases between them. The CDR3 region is CASSFTAYGYTF. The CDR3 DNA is TGTGCCAGCAGCTTTACAGCTTATGGCTACACCTTC.

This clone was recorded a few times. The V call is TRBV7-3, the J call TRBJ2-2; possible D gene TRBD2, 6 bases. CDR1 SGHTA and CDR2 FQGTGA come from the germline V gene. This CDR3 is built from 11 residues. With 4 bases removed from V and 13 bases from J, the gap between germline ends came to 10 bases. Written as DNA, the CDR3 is TGTGCCAGCAGCTACGGGGGTAGGCTGTTTTTT. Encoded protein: CASSYGGRLFF.

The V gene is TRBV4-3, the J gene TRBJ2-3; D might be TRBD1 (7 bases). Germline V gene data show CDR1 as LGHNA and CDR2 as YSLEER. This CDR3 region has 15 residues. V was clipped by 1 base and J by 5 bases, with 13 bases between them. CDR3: CASSQGRQGGDTQYF. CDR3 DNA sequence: TGCGCCAGCAGCCAAGGGCGGCAGGGGGGAGATACGCAGTATTTT.

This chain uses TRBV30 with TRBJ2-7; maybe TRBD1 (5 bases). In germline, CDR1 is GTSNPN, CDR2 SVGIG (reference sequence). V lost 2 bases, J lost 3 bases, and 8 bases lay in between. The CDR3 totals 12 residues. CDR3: CAWSPQVYEQYF. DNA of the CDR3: TGTGCCTGGAGTCCACAGGTCTACGAGCAGTACTTC.

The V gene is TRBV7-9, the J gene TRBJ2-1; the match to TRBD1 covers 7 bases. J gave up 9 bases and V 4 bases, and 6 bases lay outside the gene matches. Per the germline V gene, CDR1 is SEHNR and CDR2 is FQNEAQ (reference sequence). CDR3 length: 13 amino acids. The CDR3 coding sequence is TGTGCCAGCAGCTCCACAGGGGCGGGTGAGCAGTTCTTC. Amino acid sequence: CASSSTGAGEQFF.

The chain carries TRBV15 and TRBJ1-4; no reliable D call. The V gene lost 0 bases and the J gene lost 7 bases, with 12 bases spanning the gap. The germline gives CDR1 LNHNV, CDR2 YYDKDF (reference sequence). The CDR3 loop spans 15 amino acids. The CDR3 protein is CATSRESGWGEKLFF. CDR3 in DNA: TGTGCCACCAGCAGAGAAAGTGGTTGGGGTGAAAAACTGTTTTTT.

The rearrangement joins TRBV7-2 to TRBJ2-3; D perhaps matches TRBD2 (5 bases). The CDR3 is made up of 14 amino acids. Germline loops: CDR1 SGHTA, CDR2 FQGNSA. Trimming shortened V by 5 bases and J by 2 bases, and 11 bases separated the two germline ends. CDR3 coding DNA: TGTGCCAGCAGCCAAGATGGACTCACAGATACGCAGTATTTT. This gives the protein CASSQDGLTDTQYF.

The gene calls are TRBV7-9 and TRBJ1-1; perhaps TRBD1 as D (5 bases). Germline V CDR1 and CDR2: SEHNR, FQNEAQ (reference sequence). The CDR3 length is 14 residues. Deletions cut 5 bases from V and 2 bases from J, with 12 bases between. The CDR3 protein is CASSKTVLNTEAFF. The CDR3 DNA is TGTGCCAGCAGCAAGACAGTACTCAACACTGAAGCTTTCTTT.

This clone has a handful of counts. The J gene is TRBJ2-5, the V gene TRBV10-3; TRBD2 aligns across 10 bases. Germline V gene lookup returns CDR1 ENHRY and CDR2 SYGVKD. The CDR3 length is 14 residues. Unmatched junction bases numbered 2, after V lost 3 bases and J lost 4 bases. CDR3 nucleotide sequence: TGTGCCATCAGTGACCGGACTAGCGGAGAGACCCAGTACTTC. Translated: CAISDRTSGETQYF.

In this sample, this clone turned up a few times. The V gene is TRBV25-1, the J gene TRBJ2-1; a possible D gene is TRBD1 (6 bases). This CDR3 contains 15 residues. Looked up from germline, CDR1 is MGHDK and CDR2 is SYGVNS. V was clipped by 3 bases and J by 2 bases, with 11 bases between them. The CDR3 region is CASSDWTDTYNEQFF. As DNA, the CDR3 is TGTGCCAGCAGTGACTGGACAGATACCTACAATGAGCAGTTCTTC.

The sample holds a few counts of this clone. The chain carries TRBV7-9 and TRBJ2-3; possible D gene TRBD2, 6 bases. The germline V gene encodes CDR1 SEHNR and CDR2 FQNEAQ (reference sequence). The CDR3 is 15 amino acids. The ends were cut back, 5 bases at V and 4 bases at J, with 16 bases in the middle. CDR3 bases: TGTGCCAGCAGCGACCCTAAACGGGGGTCAGATACGCAGTATTTT. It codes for CASSDPKRGSDTQYF.

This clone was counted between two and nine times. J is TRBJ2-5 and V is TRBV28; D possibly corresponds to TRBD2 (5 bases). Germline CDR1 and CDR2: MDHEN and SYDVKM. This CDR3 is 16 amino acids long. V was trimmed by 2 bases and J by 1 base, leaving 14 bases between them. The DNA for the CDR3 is TGTGCCAGCAGTTTACCCAGGCGGGCGGGCCAAGAGACCCAGTACTTC. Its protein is CASSLPRRAGQETQYF.

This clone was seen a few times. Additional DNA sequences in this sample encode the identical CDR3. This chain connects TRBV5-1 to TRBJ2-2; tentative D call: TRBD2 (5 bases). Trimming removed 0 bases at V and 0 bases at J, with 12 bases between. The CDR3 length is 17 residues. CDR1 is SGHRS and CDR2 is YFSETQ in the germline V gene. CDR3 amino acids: CASSLGHRDPNTGELFF. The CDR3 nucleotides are TGCGCCAGCAGCTTGGGCCACCGGGATCCGAACACCGGGGAGCTGTTTTTT.

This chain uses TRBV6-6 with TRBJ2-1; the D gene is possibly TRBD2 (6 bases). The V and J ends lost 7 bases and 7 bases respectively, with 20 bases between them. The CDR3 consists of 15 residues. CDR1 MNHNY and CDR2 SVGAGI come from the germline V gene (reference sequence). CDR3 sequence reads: CASTFARGSANEQFF. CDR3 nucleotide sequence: TGTGCCAGCACTTTTGCCCGGGGGTCAGCTAATGAGCAGTTCTTC.

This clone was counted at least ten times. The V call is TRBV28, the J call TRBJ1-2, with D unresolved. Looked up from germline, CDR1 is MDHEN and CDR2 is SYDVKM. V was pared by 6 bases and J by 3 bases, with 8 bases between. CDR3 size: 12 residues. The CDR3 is CASSPLDYGYTF. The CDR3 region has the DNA TGTGCCAGCAGCCCTCTAGACTATGGCTACACCTTC.

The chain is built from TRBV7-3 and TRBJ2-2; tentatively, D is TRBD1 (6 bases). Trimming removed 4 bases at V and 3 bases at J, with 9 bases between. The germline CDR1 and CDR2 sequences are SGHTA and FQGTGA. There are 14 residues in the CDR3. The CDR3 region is CASSWGQDTGELFF. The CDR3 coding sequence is TGTGCCAGCAGCTGGGGACAAGACACCGGGGAGCTGTTTTTT.

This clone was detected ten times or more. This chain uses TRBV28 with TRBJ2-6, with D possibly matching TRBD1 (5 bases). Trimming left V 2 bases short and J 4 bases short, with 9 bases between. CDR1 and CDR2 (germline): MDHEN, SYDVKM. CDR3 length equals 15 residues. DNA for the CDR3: TGTGCCAGCAGTTTACAGGGTTACGGGGCCAACGTCCTGACTTTC. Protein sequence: CASSLQGYGANVLTF.

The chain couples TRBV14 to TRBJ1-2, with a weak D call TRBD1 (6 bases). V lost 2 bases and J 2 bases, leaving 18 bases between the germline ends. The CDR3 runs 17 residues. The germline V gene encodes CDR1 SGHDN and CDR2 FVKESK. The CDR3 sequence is CASSQNLGQSLNYGYTF. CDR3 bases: TGTGCCAGCAGCCAAAACCTAGGACAGTCTCTGAACTATGGCTACACCTTC.